This T cell receptor beta chain is drawn from a study of shared clonotypes between healthy human individuals. Across the whole study: For every donor, three CD4 naive, three CD4 memory, two CD8 naive and one CD8 memory plates were used. Findings and caveats of the study: Among four donors, approximately 5% of naive CD4 clonotypes were found in common.

Assay runs were performed at deep level. Per the original data handling: Junction-only sequences without quality scores came from ImmunoSEQ, so filtering differed. Here immunoSEQ multiplex PCR was the method, and the copy in TCRdb shows in-frame clones only, minus some. The D gene and trimming were derived from the DNA, and the V and J assignments and clone size from that table. The sample records roughly 600,000 clones, 95% to 98% being singletons. To note about this clone: Antigen specificity is unknown.

V was cut by 5 bases and J by 4 bases, with 5 bases left in between. This CDR3 region has 12 residues. Germline CDR1 is SGHAT and CDR2 is FQNNGV. Naive CD8 populations comprised CD45RO-negative cells positively selected for CCR7, excluding terminally differentiated effector memory CD45RA+ cells. The chain joins TRBV11-2 to TRBJ2-2, with D unresolved. Sequenced input: naive CD8+ T cells sorted from blood. This TCR was sampled from a man between 25 and 39 years old in good health. The CDR3 nucleotides are TGTGCCAGCAGCCACCCCACCGGGGAGCTGTTTTTT. It codes for CASSHPTGELFF. The full variable domain, its missing parts supplied by reference TRBV11-2 and TRBJ2-2, is EAGVAQSPRYKIIEKRQSVAFWCNPISGHATLYWYQQILGQGPKLLIQFQNNGVVDDSQLPKDRFSAERLKGVDSTLKIQPAKLEDSAVYLCASSHPTGELFFGEGSRLTVL.